The 25 T cell receptor beta chains in this list originate from one sample, sequenced in a study of blood T cell repertoires in COVID-19. Assay used: immunoSEQ multiplex PCR; TCRdb lists only in-frame clones, some missing. In the table there are roughly 500,000 clones, approximately 86% of which are singletons. Specimen: PBMCs or T cells enriched from blood (not recorded which). These receptors came from a woman aged 55-70 years who had recovered from COVID-19.

The chain employs TRBV5-5 and TRBJ1-4; D is unclear. CDR3 length equals 14 residues. Per germline, CDR1 SGHKS and CDR2 YYEKEE (reference sequence). The V end was cut by 1 base, the J end by 8 bases, with 12 bases between. The CDR3 reads CASSLFTVSEKLFF. DNA for the CDR3: TGTGCCAGCAGCTTGTTTACAGTCAGCGAAAAACTGTTTTTT.

The chain links TRBV4-1 to TRBJ2-7, with 7 bases aligning to TRBD2. The CDR3 length is 14 residues. Germline CDR1 reads MGHRA; CDR2 reads YSYEKL. After removal of 3 bases from V and 2 bases from J, the junction contained 4 bases not matched to a gene. In DNA, the CDR3 is TGCGCCAGCAGCCACTCCGGGACTACCTACGAGCAGTACTTC. Translating gives CASSHSGTTYEQYF.

The chain joins TRBV11-2 to TRBJ2-7; 7 bases are a match to TRBD1. In germline, CDR1 is SGHAT, CDR2 FQNNGV. V shed 6 bases, J shed 5 bases, and the junction held 4 bases outside the gene matches. This CDR3 comprises 12 residues. CDR3 DNA: TGTGCCAGCAGATACAGGGGCCACGAGCAGTACTTC. As protein: CASRYRGHEQYF.

The V gene is TRBV5-1, the J gene TRBJ1-1; maybe TRBD1 (6 bases). The CDR3 spans 14 residues. Trimming pared 4 bases from V and 3 bases from J, leaving 13 bases between. Germline values: CDR1 SGHRS, CDR2 YFSETQ. In DNA form, the CDR3 reads TGCGCCAGCAGCCTGGAGGACAGTTACACTGAAGCTTTCTTT. It is translated as CASSLEDSYTEAFF.

The rearrangement uses TRBV6-5 and TRBJ2-2, with no clear D. This CDR3 is built from 15 residues. Germline lookup yields CDR1 MNHEY and CDR2 SVGAGI. Trimming pared 2 bases from V and 1 base from J, leaving 8 bases between. The CDR3 loop reads CASSYVPGNTGELFF. As DNA, the CDR3 is TGTGCCAGCAGTTACGTCCCGGGGAACACCGGGGAGCTGTTTTTT.

This clone has just one count. DNA for the CDR3: TGTGCCAGCACGAGGGGGTCGCGCAATCAGCCCCAGCATTTT. Translating gives CASTRGSRNQPQHF. The chain employs TRBV6-5 and TRBJ1-5; perhaps TRBD1 as D (6 bases). The V and J ends lost 7 bases and 2 bases respectively, with 12 bases between them. CDR1 is MNHEY, CDR2 SVGAGI, per germline. The CDR3 runs 14 residues.

The chain has TRBV28 and TRBJ1-1; TRBD1 matches at 8 bases. Trimming took 5 bases from V and 3 from J; bases not matched to a gene: 11. The V gene's germline CDR1 is MDHEN and CDR2 SYDVKM. CDR3 length: 16 residues. For the CDR3, the DNA is TGTGCCAGCAGTGCCAACCCGGGACAGGCACACACTGAAGCTTTCTTT. Translation: CASSANPGQAHTEAFF.

The chain recombines TRBV5-1 with TRBJ2-1; 7 bases are a match to TRBD1. The CDR3 is 12 residues long. The trim removed 9 bases at V and 8 bases at J, leaving 8 bases unmatched. Germline CDR1 SGHRS, CDR2 YFSETQ. CDR3 sequence (DNA): TGCGCCACCAAGACAGGGATAGATGAGCAGTTCTTC. It codes for CATKTGIDEQFF. The whole variable domain, remainder taken from reference TRBV5-1 and TRBJ2-1, is KAGVTQTPRYLIKTRGQQVTLSCSPISGHRSVSWYQQTPGQGLQFLFEYFSETQRNKGNFPGRFSGRQFSNSRSEMNVSTLELGDSALYLCATKTGIDEQFFGPGTRLTVL.

V and J are TRBV5-1 and TRBJ2-1; no clear D gene. Germline-derived CDR1 and CDR2 are SGHRS and YFSETQ. The CDR3 covers 16 residues. The germline V and J ends were trimmed by 0 bases and 2 bases, with 12 bases remaining between them. The CDR3 DNA reads as TGCGCCAGCAGCTTGGCTTCGGTTTCGACCTACAATGAGCAGTTCTTC. Translated: CASSLASVSTYNEQFF.

The sample holds a few counts of this clone. The V and J genes are TRBV15 and TRBJ1-5; 8 nucleotides align to TRBD1. The CDR3 covers 17 residues. With V trimmed by 1 base and J by 6 bases, 11 bases remained unmatched. Germline V gene data show CDR1 as LNHNV and CDR2 as YYDKDF (reference sequence). The CDR3 nucleotides are TGTGCCACCAGCAGAGGCCCCGACAGGGGATGGGGTCAGCCCCAGCATTTT. Its protein is CATSRGPDRGWGQPQHF. Supplemented by reference TRBV15 and TRBJ1-5, the full variable domain reads DAMVIQNPRYQVTQFGKPVTLSCSQTLNHNVMYWYQQKSSQAPKLLFHYYDKDFNNEADTPDNFQSRRPNTSFCFLDIRSPGLGDTAMYLCATSRGPDRGWGQPQHFGDGTRLSIL.

The count of this clone is one. Written as DNA, the CDR3 is TGTGCCAGCTCAGGACAGGGGGCCTACAATGAGCAGTTCTTC. Translation: CASSGQGAYNEQFF. The chain joins TRBV18 to TRBJ2-1; TRBD1 agrees at 10 bases. In germline, CDR1 is KGHSH, CDR2 LQKENI. V gave up 5 bases and J gave up 2 bases; unmatched junction bases: 0. The CDR3 spans 14 residues.

The CDR3 DNA reads as TGTGCCAGCAGTTCCTCCTCGGCCGGACTAGGGACCGATGAGCAGTTCTTC. It codes for CASSSSSAGLGTDEQFF. The chain combines TRBV27 with TRBJ2-1; 7 positions match TRBD2. J lost 8 bases, V lost 4 bases, and 17 bases had no gene match. There are 17 residues in the CDR3. CDR1 and CDR2 from the germline V gene are MNHEY and SMNVEV (reference sequence).

This clone was observed a few times. This chain links TRBV10-3 with TRBJ1-2; maybe TRBD1 (6 bases). CDR1 and CDR2 from the germline V gene are ENHRY and SYGVKD. V was clipped by 10 bases and J by 0 bases, with 12 bases between them. This CDR3 contains 13 residues. The CDR3 loop reads CATSGQPNYGYTF. The CDR3 DNA follows: TGTGCCACTTCTGGACAGCCTAACTATGGCTACACCTTC.

V is TRBV6-5 and J is TRBJ1-3; D not resolved. The CDR3 sequence is 15 residues long. Germline lookup yields CDR1 MNHEY and CDR2 SVGAGI. V was trimmed by 0 bases and J by 0 bases, leaving 6 bases between them. The CDR3 spells CASSYSHRSGNTIYF. For the CDR3, the DNA is TGTGCCAGCAGTTACTCACACCGCTCTGGAAACACCATATATTTT.

This chain uses TRBV5-1 with TRBJ2-3; TRBD1 might be the D (6 bases). From germline, CDR1 is SGHRS and CDR2 YFSETQ. This CDR3 is 17 amino acids long. Trimming left V 0 bases short and J 1 base short, with 15 bases between. The CDR3 is CASSLGQVASGTDTQYF. DNA of the CDR3: TGCGCCAGCAGCTTGGGACAGGTGGCCTCGGGCACAGATACGCAGTATTTT.

The chain links TRBV4-1 to TRBJ2-3; possible D gene TRBD1, 6 bases. Trimming shortened V by 1 base and J by 4 bases, and 15 bases separated the two germline ends. The CDR3 covers 16 residues. Germline CDR1 MGHRA, CDR2 YSYEKL. DNA for the CDR3: TGCGCCAGCAGCCAAGGTGAACAGCCAGGGGCAGATACGCAGTATTTT. It codes for CASSQGEQPGADTQYF.

This sequence joins TRBV30 and TRBJ2-6, with a tentative D call TRBD2 (6 bases). The CDR3 sequence is 15 residues long. Germline CDR1 GTSNPN, CDR2 SVGIG (reference sequence). V was trimmed by 3 bases and J by 2 bases, leaving 11 bases between them. CDR3 protein: CAWRYGGAGANVLTF. The CDR3 DNA is TGTGCCTGGAGGTACGGGGGAGCTGGGGCCAACGTCCTGACTTTC.

V is TRBV11-2 and J is TRBJ1-2; no clear D. Between the trimmed V and J ends, which lost 5 bases and 1 base, there was a span of 11 bases. The CDR3 is 14 amino acids. Germline assignment: CDR1 SGHAT and CDR2 FQNNGV. The CDR3 DNA follows: TGTGCCAGCAGCCCCCTTAGAGATAACTATGGCTACACCTTC. Translating it yields CASSPLRDNYGYTF.

This clone has more than one count but fewer than ten. V usage is TRBV19 and J usage is TRBJ1-2; 7 bases match TRBD1. V gave up 4 bases and J gave up 0 bases; unmatched junction bases: 5. From germline, CDR1 is LNHDA and CDR2 SQIVND (reference sequence). The CDR3 extends over 15 amino acids. CDR3 sequence (DNA): TGTGCCAGTAGTAGTGGACAGGCCTCTAACTATGGCTACACCTTC. Amino acids: CASSSGQASNYGYTF.

Of note for this clone: Other nucleotide sequences in the sample specify the same CDR3. The chain couples TRBV2 to TRBJ2-1; TRBD1 might be the D (6 bases). Germline V gene sequence: CDR1 SNHLY, CDR2 FYNNEI. The CDR3 is 14 amino acids. Trimming left V 6 bases short and J 0 bases short, with 9 bases between. CDR3 coding DNA: TGTGCCAGCAGAGGACAGAGCTCCTACAATGAGCAGTTCTTC. It codes for CASRGQSSYNEQFF.

The CDR3: CASSYNFPGGTGNTIYF. DNA for the CDR3: TGTGCCAGCAGCTACAATTTTCCAGGGGGAACTGGAAACACCATATATTTT. The V and J genes are TRBV7-8 and TRBJ1-3; 7 bases align to TRBD1. Trimming at V came to 4 bases and at J to 2 bases, leaving 11 bases not matched to a gene. From germline, CDR1 is SGHVS and CDR2 FQNEAQ. This CDR3 comprises 17 residues.

This sequence joins TRBV19 and TRBJ1-2, with 7 nucleotides matching TRBD1. Trimming took 0 bases from V and 4 from J; bases not matched to a gene: 5. CDR3 size: 15 residues. Germline CDR1 and CDR2: LNHDA and SQIVND (reference sequence). The CDR3 protein is CASSIERGHVYGYTF. CDR3 in DNA: TGTGCCAGTAGTATAGAGAGGGGGCACGTCTATGGCTACACCTTC.

The chain recombines TRBV2 with TRBJ2-3, with 14 bases matching TRBD2. The J segment lost 5 bases and the V segment lost 6 bases, leaving 10 bases of the junction unmatched. The length of the CDR3 is 17 residues. Germline V gene lookup returns CDR1 SNHLY and CDR2 FYNNEI. CDR3 sequence: CASRTSGGAWKKDTQYF. In nucleotides, the CDR3 is TGTGCCAGCAGGACTAGCGGGGGGGCCTGGAAGAAAGATACGCAGTATTTT.

This chain connects TRBV12-5 to TRBJ2-7; no reliable D call. The germline V and J ends were trimmed by 7 bases and 4 bases, with 11 bases remaining between them. Germline V gene sequence: CDR1 LGHNT, CDR2 FRNRAP. This CDR3 is 12 amino acids long. Here the CDR3 DNA reads TGTGCTAGTGCCCGGGTCTATTACGAGCAGTACTTC. Translation: CASARVYYEQYF.

V is TRBV6-5 and J is TRBJ1-4; D unclear. The CDR3 totals 15 residues. The germline CDR1 and CDR2 sequences are MNHEY and SVGAGI. Trimming pared 7 bases from V and 0 bases from J, leaving 12 bases between. This chain's CDR3 is CASKAGPATNEKLFF. In nucleotides, the CDR3 is TGTGCCAGCAAAGCAGGCCCTGCAACTAATGAAAAACTGTTTTTT.